This T cell receptor beta chain appears in the sequencing data of a study of T cell responses to AZD1222 COVID-19 vaccine. Study information: Second-dose recipients at about 4 or about 12 weeks were treated as one pooled group. General study findings and limits: Only a handful of AZD1222 recipients were seropositive at baseline. Donors were largely white British and mainly female; clonal diversity was possibly underestimated.

The table lists this clone with a few counts. The antigen remains unidentified. The germline CDR1 and CDR2 sequences are SQVTM and ANQGSEA. Trimming removed 7 bases from V and 8 bases from J, with 14 bases in between. The CDR3 sequence is 11 residues long. The protocol was immunoSEQ multiplex PCR, while the TCRdb copy is restricted to in-frame clones and leaves out a portion. The sample records 150,000 to 200,000 clones, more than 90% being singletons. The sequences come from peripheral blood, collected on day 0 of AZD1222 vaccination. The receptor was derived from an adult in good health. The chain couples TRBV29-1 to TRBJ1-2; D is undetermined. The CDR3, as DNA: TGCAGCGCTGGACTTGGCTTAGGCTACACCTTC. Translating gives CSAGLGLGYTF.